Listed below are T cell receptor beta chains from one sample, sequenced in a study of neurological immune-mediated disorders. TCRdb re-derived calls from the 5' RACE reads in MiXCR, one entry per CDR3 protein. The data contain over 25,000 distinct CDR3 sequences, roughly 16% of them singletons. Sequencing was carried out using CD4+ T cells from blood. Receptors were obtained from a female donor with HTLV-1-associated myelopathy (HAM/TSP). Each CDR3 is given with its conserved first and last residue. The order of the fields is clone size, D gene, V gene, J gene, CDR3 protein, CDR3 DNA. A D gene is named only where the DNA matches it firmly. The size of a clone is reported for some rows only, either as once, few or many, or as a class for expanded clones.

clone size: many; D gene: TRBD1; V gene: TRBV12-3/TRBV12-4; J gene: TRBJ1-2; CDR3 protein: CASSRQGNGYTF; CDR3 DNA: TGTGCCAGCAGTCGACAGGGCAATGGCTACACCTTC
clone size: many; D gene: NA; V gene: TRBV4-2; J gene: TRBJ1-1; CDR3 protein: CASSQEGGGLGTEAFF; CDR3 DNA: TGTGCCAGCAGCCAAGAGGGCGGGGGGCTAGGGACTGAAGCTTTCTTT
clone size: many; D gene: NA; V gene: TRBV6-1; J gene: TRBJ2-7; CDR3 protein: CASSGGGTYEQYF; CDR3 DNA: TGTGCCAGCAGTGGTGGGGGTACCTACGAGCAGTACTTC
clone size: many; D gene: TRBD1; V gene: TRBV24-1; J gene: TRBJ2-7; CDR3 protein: CATSDPGQGWGQYF; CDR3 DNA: TGTGCCACCAGTGATCCAGGACAGGGTTGGGGGCAGTACTTC
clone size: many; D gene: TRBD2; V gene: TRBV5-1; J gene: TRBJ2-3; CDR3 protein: CASSWGSGGSTQYF; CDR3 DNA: TGCGCCAGCAGCTGGGGCAGCGGGGGGTCTACGCAGTATTTT
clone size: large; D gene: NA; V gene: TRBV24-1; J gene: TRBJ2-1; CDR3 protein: CATGGGAYNEQFF; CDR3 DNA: TGTGCCACGGGAGGGGGCGCCTACAATGAGCAGTTCTTC
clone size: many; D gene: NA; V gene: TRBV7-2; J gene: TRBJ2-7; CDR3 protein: CASSPYSRTYEQYF; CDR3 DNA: TGTGCCAGCAGCCCTTATTCTAGAACCTACGAGCAGTACTTC
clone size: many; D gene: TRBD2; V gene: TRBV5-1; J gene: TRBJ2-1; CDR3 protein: CASSLVGLAGGNEQFF; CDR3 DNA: TGCGCCAGCAGCTTGGTCGGCTTAGCGGGAGGGAATGAGCAGTTCTTC
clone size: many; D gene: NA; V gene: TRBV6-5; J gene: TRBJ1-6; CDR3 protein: CASSPLIPGDSPLHF; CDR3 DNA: TGTGCCAGCAGCCCCCTCATCCCCGGGGATTCACCCCTCCACTTT
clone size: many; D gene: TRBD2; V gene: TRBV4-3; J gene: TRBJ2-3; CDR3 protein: CASSRTLAGGTDTQYF; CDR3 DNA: TGCGCCAGCAGCCGAACACTAGCGGGGGGCACAGATACGCAGTATTTT
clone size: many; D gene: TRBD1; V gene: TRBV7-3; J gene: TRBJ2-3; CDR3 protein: CASSGGTGRRTDTQYF; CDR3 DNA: TGTGCCAGCAGCGGAGGGACAGGGCGTAGGACAGATACGCAGTATTTT
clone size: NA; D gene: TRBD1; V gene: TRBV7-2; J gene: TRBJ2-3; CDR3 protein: CASSYYPTGFPDKQYF; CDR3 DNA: TGTGCCAGCAGCTATTACCCGACAGGGTTCCCAGATAAGCAGTATTTT
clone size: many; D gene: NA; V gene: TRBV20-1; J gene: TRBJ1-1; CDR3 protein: CSARDPNTEAFF; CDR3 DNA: TGCAGTGCTAGGGACCCGAACACTGAAGCTTTCTTT
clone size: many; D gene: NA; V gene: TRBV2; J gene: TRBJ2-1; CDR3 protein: CASSVQQQFF; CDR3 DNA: TGTGCCAGCAGTGTGCAGCAGCAGTTCTTC
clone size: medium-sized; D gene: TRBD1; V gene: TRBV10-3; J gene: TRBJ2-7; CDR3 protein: CAISEGQGAYEQYF; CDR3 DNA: TGTGCCATCAGTGAGGGACAGGGGGCCTACGAGCAGTACTTC
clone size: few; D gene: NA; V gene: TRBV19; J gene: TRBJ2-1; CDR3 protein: CASSMDPRDEQFF; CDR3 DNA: TGTGCCAGTAGTATGGACCCCAGGGATGAGCAGTTCTTC
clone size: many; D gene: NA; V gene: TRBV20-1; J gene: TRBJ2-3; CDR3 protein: CSADLLNTDTQYF; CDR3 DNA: TGCAGTGCCGACTTACTAAACACAGATACGCAGTATTTT
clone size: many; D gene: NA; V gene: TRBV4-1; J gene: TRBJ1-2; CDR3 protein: CASSQERRGYGYTF; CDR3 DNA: TGCGCCAGCAGCCAAGAGAGAAGGGGCTATGGCTACACCTTC
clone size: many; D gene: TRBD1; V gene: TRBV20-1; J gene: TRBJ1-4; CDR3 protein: CSAEDKTGQGKLFF; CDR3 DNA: TGCAGTGCGGAAGATAAGACAGGGCAGGGAAAACTGTTTTTT
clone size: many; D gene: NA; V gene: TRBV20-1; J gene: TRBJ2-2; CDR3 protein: CSATAGFTGELFF; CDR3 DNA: TGCAGTGCTACAGCAGGGTTTACCGGGGAGCTGTTTTTT
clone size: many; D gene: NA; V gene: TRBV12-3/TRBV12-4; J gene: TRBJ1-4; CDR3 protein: CASSPGAREETNEKLFF; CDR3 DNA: TGTGCCAGCAGTCCCGGGGCAAGGGAAGAAACTAATGAAAAACTGTTTTTT
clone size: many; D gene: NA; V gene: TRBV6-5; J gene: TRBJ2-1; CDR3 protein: CASSYTALMSYNEQFF; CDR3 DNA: TGTGCCAGCAGTTACACAGCCCTCATGTCCTACAATGAGCAGTTCTTC
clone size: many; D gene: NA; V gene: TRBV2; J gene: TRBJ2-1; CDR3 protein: CASSPAARSSYNEQFF; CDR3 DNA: TGTGCCAGCAGCCCGGCGGCTCGGAGCTCCTACAATGAGCAGTTCTTC
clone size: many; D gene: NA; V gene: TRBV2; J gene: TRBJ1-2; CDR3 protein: CASSVGQGDANYGYTF; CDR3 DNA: TGTGCCAGCAGTGTAGGGCAGGGCGATGCTAACTATGGCTACACCTTC
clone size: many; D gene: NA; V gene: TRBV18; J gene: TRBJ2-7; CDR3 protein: CASSPGGVRGLPSYEQYF; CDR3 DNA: TGTGCCAGCTCACCAGGAGGCGTTCGGGGTCTTCCCTCCTACGAGCAGTACTTC
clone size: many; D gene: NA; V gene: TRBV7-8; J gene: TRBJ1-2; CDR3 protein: CASSLAGAAELRGYTF; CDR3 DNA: TGTGCCAGCAGCTTAGCCGGGGCCGCGGAGTTAAGGGGCTACACCTTC
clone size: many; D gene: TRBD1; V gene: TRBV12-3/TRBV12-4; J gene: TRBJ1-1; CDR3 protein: CASRFTGGGTEAFF; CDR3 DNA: TGTGCCAGCAGGTTCACAGGGGGAGGGACTGAAGCTTTCTTT
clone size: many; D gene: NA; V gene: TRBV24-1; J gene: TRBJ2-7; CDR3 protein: CATSEGGGRSYEQYF; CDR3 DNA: TGTGCCACCAGTGAAGGGGGGGGGCGGTCCTACGAGCAGTACTTC
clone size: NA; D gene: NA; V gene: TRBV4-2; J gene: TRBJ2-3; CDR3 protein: CASSQSVTDTQYF; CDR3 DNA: TGTGCCAGCAGCCAAAGCGTCACAGATACGCAGTATTTT
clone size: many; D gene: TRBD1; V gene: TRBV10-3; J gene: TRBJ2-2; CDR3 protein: CAISEDRDPGELFF; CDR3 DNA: TGTGCCATCAGTGAGGACAGGGACCCCGGGGAGCTGTTTTTT
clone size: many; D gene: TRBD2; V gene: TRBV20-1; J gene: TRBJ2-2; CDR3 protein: CSATNARTSGNTGELFF; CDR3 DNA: TGCAGTGCAACCAACGCCCGGACTAGCGGAAACACCGGGGAGCTGTTTTTT
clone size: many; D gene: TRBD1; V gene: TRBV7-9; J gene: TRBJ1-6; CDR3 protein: CASSLATTTGLDSPLHF; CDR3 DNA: TGTGCCAGCAGCTTAGCGACCACGACAGGGTTGGATTCACCCCTCCACTTT
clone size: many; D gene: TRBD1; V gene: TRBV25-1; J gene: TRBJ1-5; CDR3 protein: CASSGWDRGQPQHF; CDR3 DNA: TGTGCCAGCAGTGGATGGGACAGGGGTCAGCCCCAGCATTTT
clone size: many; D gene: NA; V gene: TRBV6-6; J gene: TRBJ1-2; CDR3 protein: CASSYPSGRPNYGYTF; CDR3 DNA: TGTGCCAGCAGTTACCCATCAGGACGGCCTAACTATGGCTACACCTTC
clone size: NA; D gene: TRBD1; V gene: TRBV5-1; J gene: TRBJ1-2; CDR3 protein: CASSQQGAGNTF; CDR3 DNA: TGCGCCAGCAGCCAACAGGGGGCGGGGAACACCTTC
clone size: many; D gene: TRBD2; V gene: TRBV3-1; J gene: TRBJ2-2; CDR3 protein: CASSQNSGRGNTGELFF; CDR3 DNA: TGTGCCAGCAGCCAAAATAGCGGGAGAGGGAACACCGGGGAGCTGTTTTTT
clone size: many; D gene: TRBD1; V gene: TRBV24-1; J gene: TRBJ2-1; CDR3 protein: CATSDPGQFGNNEQFF; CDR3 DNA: TGTGCCACCAGTGATCCGGGACAGTTTGGGAACAATGAGCAGTTCTTC
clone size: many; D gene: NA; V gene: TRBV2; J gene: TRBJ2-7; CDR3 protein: CASSEGGTAAYEQYF; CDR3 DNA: TGTGCCAGCAGTGAAGGCGGGACAGCGGCGTACGAGCAGTACTTC
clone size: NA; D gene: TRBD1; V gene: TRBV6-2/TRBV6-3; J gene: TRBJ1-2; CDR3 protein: CASSSGTGSQRSYGYTF; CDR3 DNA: TGTGCCAGCAGCTCCGGGACAGGATCACAAAGGAGCTATGGCTACACCTTC
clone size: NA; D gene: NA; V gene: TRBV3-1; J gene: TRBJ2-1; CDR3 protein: CASKMGFYSLYNEQFF; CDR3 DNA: TGTGCCAGCAAAATGGGCTTCTATTCCCTCTACAATGAGCAGTTCTTC
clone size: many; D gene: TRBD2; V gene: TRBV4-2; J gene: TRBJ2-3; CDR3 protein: CASSQDQSGGVDTQYF; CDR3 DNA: TGTGCCAGCAGCCAAGATCAGAGCGGGGGAGTGGATACGCAGTATTTT
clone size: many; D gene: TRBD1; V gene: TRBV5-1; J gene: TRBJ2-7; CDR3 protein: CASSEGQVSSYEQYF; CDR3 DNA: TGCGCCAGCAGCGAGGGACAGGTGAGCTCCTACGAGCAGTACTTC
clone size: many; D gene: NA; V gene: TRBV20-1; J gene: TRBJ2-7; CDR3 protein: CSARRWRLGSYEQYF; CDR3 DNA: TGCAGTGCCCGACGTTGGCGGTTGGGGTCCTACGAGCAGTACTTC
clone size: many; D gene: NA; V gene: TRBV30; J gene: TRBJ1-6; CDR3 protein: CAWSAEGHTRLNSPLHF; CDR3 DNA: TGTGCCTGGAGTGCCGAGGGGCACACGCGCCTTAATTCACCCCTCCACTTT
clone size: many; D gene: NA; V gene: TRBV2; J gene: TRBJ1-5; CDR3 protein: CASTREMGNQPQHF; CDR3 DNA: TGTGCCAGCACCAGGGAGATGGGCAATCAGCCCCAGCATTTT
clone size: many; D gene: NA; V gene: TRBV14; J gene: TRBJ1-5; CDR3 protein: CASSVGLDQPQHF; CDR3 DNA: TGTGCCAGCTCCGTCGGTCTGGACCAGCCCCAGCATTTT
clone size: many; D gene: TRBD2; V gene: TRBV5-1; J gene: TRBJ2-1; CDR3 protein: CASSASSGSHYNEQFF; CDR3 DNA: TGCGCCAGCAGCGCGTCTAGCGGGAGCCACTACAATGAGCAGTTCTTC
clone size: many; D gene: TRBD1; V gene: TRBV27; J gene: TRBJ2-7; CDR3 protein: CASSFRSVPGQGGPGGQYF; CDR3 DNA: TGTGCCAGCAGTTTCCGCTCCGTCCCGGGACAGGGGGGACCAGGGGGGCAGTACTTC
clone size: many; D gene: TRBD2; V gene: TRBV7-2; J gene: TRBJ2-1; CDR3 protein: CASSHPGLGGNEQFF; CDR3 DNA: TGTGCCAGCAGCCACCCGGGACTAGGTGGCAATGAGCAGTTCTTC